Following are 14 T cell receptor beta chains from one sample sequenced in a study of T-cell memory formation after mild COVID-19. TCRdb itself ran the 5' RACE reads through MiXCR, one entry per CDR3 protein. The sample contains tens of thousands of distinct CDR3 sequences, around 13% of which appear only once. The specimen was PBMCs or a T cell subset sorted from them (not recorded which). These receptors were collected from a man aged 18 to 35 who had mild COVID-19 (a few samples of this study predate the infection). Cell type and time point are not known.

The chain combines TRBV9 with TRBJ2-3; unclear D gene. This CDR3 region has 17 residues. Germline CDR1 and CDR2: SGDLS and YYNGEE. Trimming left V 0 bases short and J 0 bases short, with 14 bases between. CDR3 sequence reads: CASSVGVARTSTDTQYF. CDR3 sequence (DNA): TGTGCCAGCAGCGTAGGGGTGGCGCGAACTAGCACAGATACGCAGTATTTT.

This clonotype was observed a few times. V is TRBV2 and J is TRBJ2-7, with D perhaps TRBD2 (5 bases). Trimming stripped 4 bases from V and 4 bases from J, with 14 bases between. The germline gives CDR1 SNHLY, CDR2 FYNNEI. This CDR3 contains 14 residues. CDR3 amino acids: CASSALGGGYEQYV. In nucleotides, the CDR3 is TGTGCCAGCAGTGCCCTCGGCGGAGGATACGAGCAGTACGTC.

This clonotype has just a few counts. V is TRBV7-9 and J is TRBJ1-2, with 7 bases identical to TRBD1. V lost 4 bases and J lost 4; bases outside the gene matches: 6. Per the germline V gene, CDR1 is SEHNR and CDR2 is FQNEAQ (reference sequence). The CDR3 runs to 14 residues. Written as DNA, the CDR3 is TGTGCCAGCAGCTCAGGGGGAGGGAGCTATGGCTACACCTTC. Amino acid sequence: CASSSGGGSYGYTF.

In its sample, this clonotype was seen a few times. This chain connects TRBV4-1 to TRBJ1-5, with no clear D. Trimming removed 4 bases from V and 2 bases from J, with 9 bases in between. The CDR3 extends over 14 amino acids. CDR1 is MGHRA, CDR2 YSYEKL, per germline. This CDR3 reads CASSPEPGNQPQHF. Here the CDR3 DNA reads TGCGCCAGCAGCCCGGAACCGGGCAATCAGCCCCAGCATTTT.

This clonotype was recorded once. This rearrangement joins TRBV20-1 to TRBJ1-4; D is ambiguous. Trimming shortened V by 0 bases and J by 0 bases, and 14 bases separated the two germline ends. The CDR3 is 17 amino acids. Looked up from germline, CDR1 is DFQATT and CDR2 is SNEGSKA (reference sequence). This CDR3 is CSARDLAALATNEKLFF. CDR3 DNA sequence: TGCAGTGCTAGAGATTTGGCAGCCCTCGCAACTAATGAAAAACTGTTTTTT.

This clonotype was found a few times. This chain uses TRBV7-2 with TRBJ2-7; the D gene is possibly TRBD2 (5 bases). CDR3 length: 15 amino acids. Germline assignment: CDR1 SGHTA and CDR2 FQGNSA. Trimming removed 1 base from V and 0 bases from J, with 10 bases in between. The DNA for the CDR3 is TGTGCCAGCAGCTTAGGCGTAGGGAGCTCCTACGAGCAGTACTTC. This gives the protein CASSLGVGSSYEQYF.

This clonotype was seen a handful of times. This sequence joins TRBV9 and TRBJ2-1, with D uncertain. CDR3 length: 16 amino acids. The V end lost 0 bases, the J end lost 2 bases, and 12 bases lay between the germline ends. Per germline, CDR1 SGDLS and CDR2 YYNGEE. The CDR3 DNA is TGTGCCAGCAGCGTAGCGGAACGTGGGACCTACAATGAGCAGTTCTTC. It is translated as CASSVAERGTYNEQFF.

This clonotype has only a few counts. The rearrangement links TRBV27 to TRBJ2-2; D call uncertain. Germline-derived CDR1 and CDR2 are MNHEY and SMNVEV (reference sequence). The CDR3 spans 13 residues. The V gene lost 0 bases and the J gene lost 1 base, with 0 bases spanning the gap. CDR3 nucleotides: TGTGCCAGCAGTTTATCGAACACCGGGGAGCTGTTTTTT. Translation gives CASSLSNTGELFF.

The chain combines TRBV11-2 with TRBJ1-2; D is ambiguous. The CDR3 sequence is 11 residues long. The V gene's germline CDR1 is SGHAT and CDR2 FQNNGV. V was trimmed by 1 base and J by 10 bases, leaving 7 bases between them. DNA of the CDR3: TGTGCCAGCAGCTTAGGGGGAGTCTACACCTTC. Its translation is CASSLGGVYTF.

The gene calls are TRBV6-5 and TRBJ2-1; D is uncertain. Trimming removed 5 bases at V and 0 bases at J, with 11 bases between. Per germline, CDR1 MNHEY and CDR2 SVGAGI. CDR3 length equals 15 residues. The CDR3 nucleotides are TGTGCCAGCAGTGACCTCGCGAACTCCTACAATGAGCAGTTCTTC. This codes for CASSDLANSYNEQFF.

This clonotype was detected a few times. The gene calls are TRBV7-3 and TRBJ2-3, with 8 nucleotides matching TRBD2. J lost 6 bases, V lost 4 bases, and 6 bases had no gene match. Germline loops: CDR1 SGHTA, CDR2 FQGTGA. CDR3 length equals 14 residues. The CDR3 bases are TGTGCCAGCAGCTCCGTCGGGGGGGCGGATACGCAGTATTTT. It translates to CASSSVGGADTQYF.

This rearrangement joins TRBV12-3 or TRBV12-4 to TRBJ2-3, with D perhaps given as TRBD1 or TRBD2 (5 bases each). The CDR3 totals 12 residues. With 7 bases removed from V and 4 bases from J, the gap between germline ends came to 9 bases. The CDR3 spells CASTLGADTQYF. CDR3 in DNA: TGTGCCAGCACCTTGGGGGCAGATACGCAGTATTTT.

The gene calls are TRBV7-9 and TRBJ2-5; 7 positions agree with TRBD1. Unmatched junction bases numbered 11, after V lost 5 bases and J lost 2 bases. The CDR3 length is 16 residues. Germline V gene sequence: CDR1 SEHNR, CDR2 FQNEAQ (reference sequence). The CDR3, as DNA: TGTGCCAGCAGCCGATCCGGGACAGCAATTCAAGAGACCCAGTACTTC. This translates into CASSRSGTAIQETQYF.

V gene TRBV7-2 combines with J gene TRBJ2-1; 15 bases align to TRBD2. Germline V gene sequence: CDR1 SGHTA, CDR2 FQGNSA. Germline trimming cut 5 bases from V and 10 bases from J; bases unmatched to any gene: 6. This CDR3 has 15 residues. The DNA of the CDR3 is TGTGCCAGCAGCCGGACTAGCGGGGGGGCGGAGGAGCAGTTCTTC. Its protein product is CASSRTSGGAEEQFF.